The 8 T cell receptor beta chains listed next were all sequenced from one sample in a study of T cell responses to AZD1222 COVID-19 vaccine. The protocol was immunoSEQ multiplex PCR, while the TCRdb copy is restricted to in-frame clones and leaves out a portion. The data show about 180,000 clones, over 90% seen once. Material: peripheral blood, obtained 28 days after the second AZD1222 dose. These receptor sequences come from an adult who received the AZD1222 COVID-19 vaccine.

V is TRBV5-1 and J is TRBJ2-7, with D tentatively TRBD1 or TRBD2 (5 bases each). Germline V CDR1 and CDR2: SGHRS, YFSETQ. The CDR3 is made up of 15 amino acids. V lost 2 bases and J 1 base, leaving 13 bases between the germline ends. CDR3 loop: CASSFGAPESYEQYF. CDR3 nucleotide sequence: TGCGCCAGCAGCTTCGGGGCCCCCGAATCCTACGAGCAGTACTTC.

The J gene is TRBJ1-6, the V gene TRBV4-1, with 7 positions matching TRBD1. The ends lost 1 base at V and 5 bases at J; junction bases unmatched: 5. The V gene's germline CDR1 is MGHRA and CDR2 YSYEKL. The CDR3 loop spans 16 amino acids. CDR3 DNA: TGCGCCAGCAGCCAAGTCCTGGGACAGAATAATTCACCCCTCCACTTT. Translated: CASSQVLGQNNSPLHF.

The chain employs TRBV19 and TRBJ1-2; D may be TRBD1 (5 bases). The CDR3 has 14 residues. The germline V and J ends were trimmed by 5 bases and 2 bases, with 12 bases remaining between them. Germline V gives CDR1 LNHDA, CDR2 SQIVND (reference sequence). The CDR3 loop is CASSRRSGNYGYTF. The CDR3 DNA sequence: TGTGCCAGTAGTCGAAGGTCAGGGAACTATGGCTACACCTTC.

This clone has a single count. The rearrangement links TRBV29-1 to TRBJ2-1; perhaps TRBD2 as D (5 bases). V was cut by 2 bases and J by 8 bases, with 10 bases left in between. The CDR3 runs to 12 residues. From germline, CDR1 is SQVTM and CDR2 ANQGSEA. The DNA of the CDR3 is TGCAGCGTTGAACCCTCTAGCTATGAGCAGTTCTTC. Protein product: CSVEPSSYEQFF.

CDR3 sequence (DNA): TGCGCCAGCAGCCACCCGACAGGGGTGAACACTGAAGCTTTCTTT. This gives the protein CASSHPTGVNTEAFF. The V and J genes are TRBV4-1 and TRBJ1-1; 8 bases line up with TRBD1. V lost 3 bases and J lost 0; bases outside the gene matches: 3. The CDR3 runs to 15 residues. CDR1 is MGHRA, CDR2 YSYEKL, per germline.

The gene calls are TRBV5-6 and TRBJ1-6, with D perhaps matching TRBD1 (5 bases). Trimming cost V 3 bases and J 7 bases, with 14 bases left between them. Germline CDR1 reads SGHDT; CDR2 reads YYEEEE. The CDR3 is 15 amino acids. This CDR3 is CASSWGWQGNSPLHF. Written as DNA, the CDR3 is TGTGCCAGCAGCTGGGGGTGGCAGGGCAATTCACCCCTCCACTTT. The variable domain in full, with the rest retrieved from reference TRBV5-6 and TRBJ1-6, is DAGVTQSPTHLIKTRGQQVTLRCSPKSGHDTVSWYQQALGQGPQFIFQYYEEEERQRGNFPDRFSGHQFPNYSSELNVNALLLGDSALYLCASSWGWQGNSPLHFGNGTRLTVT.

The chain recombines TRBV5-4 with TRBJ2-3; no definite D call. Per the germline V gene, CDR1 is SGHNT and CDR2 is YYREEE (reference sequence). V was pared by 3 bases and J by 4 bases, with 9 bases between. This CDR3 is 13 amino acids long. The CDR3 protein is CASSSRFADTQYF. DNA of the CDR3: TGTGCCAGCAGCTCCCGATTTGCAGATACGCAGTATTTT.

This chain joins TRBV5-1 and TRBJ2-7; D is ambiguous. CDR1 and CDR2 (germline): SGHRS, YFSETQ. Trimming stripped 1 base from V and 0 bases from J, with 11 bases between. CDR3 length: 15 amino acids. CDR3 sequence: CASSLNPATSYEQYF. CDR3 DNA: TGCGCCAGCAGCTTGAATCCGGCTACCTCCTACGAGCAGTACTTC.